This T cell receptor (beta chain) was obtained from a study of blood T cell repertoires in COVID-19. In the original processing: Quantification of nucleated cells was approximated via reference gene primer amplification. Only in-frame clones appear in the TCRdb table, and some are missing; sequencing was by immunoSEQ multiplex PCR. From that table come the V and J calls and clone size; the DNA was used to work out D and trimming. Of under 300,000 clones in the sample, approximately 90% were seen once. Trimming took 6 bases from V and 3 from J; bases not matched to a gene: 4. CDR1 is SGHAT, CDR2 FQNNGV, per germline. CDR3 length: 16 amino acids.

Sequenced: peripheral blood. J is TRBJ2-4 and V is TRBV11-2; 14 nucleotides match TRBD2. This receptor was identified in a woman in her thirties or forties who had recovered from COVID-19. CDR3 nucleotide sequence: TGTGCCAGCAGGGGACTAGCGGGAGTTGTCAAAAACATTCAGTACTTC. It codes for CASRGLAGVVKNIQYF. Supplemented by reference TRBV11-2 and TRBJ2-4, the full variable domain reads EAGVAQSPRYKIIEKRQSVAFWCNPISGHATLYWYQQILGQGPKLLIQFQNNGVVDDSQLPKDRFSAERLKGVDSTLKIQPAKLEDSAVYLCASRGLAGVVKNIQYFGAGTRLSVL.